The 21 T cell receptor beta chains presented below share a single source sample, sequenced in a study of T cells after yellow fever vaccination. TCRdb itself ran the 5' RACE reads through MiXCR, one entry per CDR3 protein. The table records 250,000 to 350,000 distinct CDR3 sequences, around 7% of them present only once. This sample comprised PBMCs, obtained approximately 40 days after the first yellow fever vaccination. Every receptor here comes from a man younger than 30 who received the YFV17D yellow fever vaccine.

The chain employs TRBV12-3 or TRBV12-4 and TRBJ2-5, with TRBD2 as a possible D gene (6 bases). There are 13 residues in the CDR3. V was cut by 4 bases and J by 3 bases, with 9 bases left in between. DNA of the CDR3: TGTGCCAGCAGTTGGGACTTAAAAGAGACCCAGTACTTC. The encoded protein is CASSWDLKETQYF.

This clonotype was detected a few times. The chain links TRBV5-1 to TRBJ2-3; 7 bases are shared with TRBD2. The V and J ends lost 8 bases and 5 bases, in that order; junction bases with no gene match: 11. The V gene's germline CDR1 is SGHRS and CDR2 YFSETQ. The CDR3 is 14 amino acids. The CDR3 DNA follows: TGCGCCAGTCCCGGACCCGGGGGGAAAGATACGCAGTATTTT. Translating it yields CASPGPGGKDTQYF.

This clonotype was counted at least ten times. The V call is TRBV4-2, the J call TRBJ1-2; D ambiguous. This CDR3 contains 15 residues. The germline V gene has CDR1 LGHNA and CDR2 YNFKEQ. V lost 0 bases and J lost 3, with 11 bases in between. CDR3 DNA sequence: TGTGCCAGCAGCCAAGATGCTAATCGGCACTATGGCTACACCTTC. Residues: CASSQDANRHYGYTF.

This clonotype has at least ten counts. The chain uses TRBV4-2 and TRBJ2-1; D is unresolved. V dropped 4 bases and J dropped 0 bases, with 7 bases sitting between them. Germline V CDR1 and CDR2: LGHNA, YNFKEQ. CDR3 length: 14 amino acids. The CDR3 loop is CASSLRISYNEQFF. CDR3 nucleotides: TGTGCCAGCAGCCTACGGATCTCCTACAATGAGCAGTTCTTC.

This clonotype was counted a few times. The chain is built from TRBV7-2 and TRBJ1-2; D is unclear. The CDR3 runs 14 residues. V was trimmed by 3 bases and J by 6 bases, leaving 14 bases between them. The germline V gene has CDR1 SGHTA and CDR2 FQGNSA. The CDR3 loop is CASSFHSAKDGYTF. CDR3 nucleotides: TGTGCCAGCAGCTTCCATAGCGCTAAGGATGGCTACACCTTC.

This clonotype has at least ten counts. The chain employs TRBV2 and TRBJ2-3; 9 bases match TRBD2. CDR3 size: 16 residues. The germline V gene has CDR1 SNHLY and CDR2 FYNNEI. Trimming removed 6 bases from V and 0 bases from J; junction bases left unmatched: 7. The CDR3 sequence: CASSGGGTSSTDTQYF. The DNA for the CDR3 is TGTGCCAGCAGCGGGGGCGGGACTAGCAGCACAGATACGCAGTATTTT.

The chain couples TRBV7-2 to TRBJ2-1, with 7 bases identical to TRBD1. The length of the CDR3 is 13 residues. Losses at the gene ends were 11 bases for V and 5 bases for J; bases not matched to a gene: 9. Germline V CDR1 and CDR2: SGHTA, FQGNSA. CDR3 coding DNA: TGTGCCTCCGGAGGACAGGTAAACAATGAGCAGTTCTTC. It yields the protein CASGGQVNNEQFF.

This clonotype has only a few counts. The chain recombines TRBV27 with TRBJ2-3; tentative D call: TRBD2 (5 bases). The CDR3 is 16 residues long. Germline V gene data show CDR1 as MNHEY and CDR2 as SMNVEV (reference sequence). Trimming removed 3 bases at V and 3 bases at J, with 16 bases between. This CDR3 reads CASSFYGRGGTDTQYF. The CDR3 coding sequence is TGTGCCAGCAGTTTCTATGGCCGGGGTGGGACAGATACGCAGTATTTT.

This clonotype appeared many times. The chain carries TRBV7-2 and TRBJ2-3; possibly TRBD1 for D (5 bases). This CDR3 has 16 amino acids. Germline V gene data show CDR1 as SGHTA and CDR2 as FQGNSA. Trimming stripped 5 bases from V and 2 bases from J, with 17 bases between. The CDR3 DNA follows: TGTGCCAGCAGCCAGCCAACAGGATTCCTCACAGATACGCAGTATTTT. Translated: CASSQPTGFLTDTQYF.

This clonotype was detected only once. The chain employs TRBV3-1 and TRBJ2-3, with 10 positions matching TRBD1. CDR3 size: 18 residues. Unmatched junction bases numbered 9, after V lost 1 base and J lost 2 bases. In germline, CDR1 is LGHDT, CDR2 YNNKEL (reference sequence). CDR3 bases: TGTGCCAGCAGCCAAGGATTCGACAGGGGGCCTGTCACAGATACGCAGTATTTT. This translates into CASSQGFDRGPVTDTQYF.

This chain uses TRBV12-3 or TRBV12-4 with TRBJ2-5; 7 bases match TRBD2. The CDR3 is made up of 14 amino acids. The ends lost 6 bases at V and 4 bases at J; junction bases unmatched: 8. The chain's CDR3 is CASRGGEGVETQYF. The CDR3 nucleotides read TGTGCCAGCAGGGGGGGGGAAGGAGTAGAGACCCAGTACTTC.

This clonotype showed up just a few times. The chain joins TRBV24-1 to TRBJ1-5; no reliable D call. The V end was cut by 0 bases, the J end by 3 bases, with 11 bases between. The CDR3 sequence is 16 residues long. Looked up from germline, CDR1 is KGHDR and CDR2 is SFDVKD. CDR3 residues: CATSDLPSRDNQPQHF. The CDR3, as DNA: TGTGCCACCAGTGATTTGCCGTCCCGGGACAATCAGCCCCAGCATTTT.

The rearrangement uses TRBV6-1 and TRBJ1-5, with TRBD1 as a possible D gene (5 bases). Trimming removed 6 bases from V and 0 bases from J, with 12 bases in between. Germline V lookup: CDR1 MNHNS, CDR2 SASEGT. This CDR3 spans 15 amino acids. In DNA, the CDR3 is TGTGCCAGCAGCCCGAGACAGTATAGCAATCAGCCCCAGCATTTT. Translated: CASSPRQYSNQPQHF.

At least ten counts were recorded for this clonotype. This sequence joins TRBV20-1 and TRBJ2-5; 11 nucleotides agree with TRBD2. CDR1 and CDR2 (germline): DFQATT, SNEGSKA (reference sequence). The J segment lost 4 bases and the V segment lost 6 bases, leaving 7 bases of the junction unmatched. The CDR3 has 14 amino acids. The CDR3 nucleotides read TGCAGTGCCGATAGCGGGGGGGCAGTAGAGACCCAGTACTTC. This codes for CSADSGGAVETQYF.

This clonotype was observed at least ten times. The chain links TRBV15 to TRBJ2-3; D call uncertain. V lost 4 bases to trimming and J lost 0 bases, with 2 bases between them. Germline values: CDR1 LNHNV, CDR2 YYDKDF (reference sequence). The CDR3 extends over 12 amino acids. CDR3 nucleotide sequence: TGTGCCACCAGCACTAGCACAGATACGCAGTATTTT. Protein sequence: CATSTSTDTQYF. Complete variable domain (other parts from reference TRBV15 and TRBJ2-3): DAMVIQNPRYQVTQFGKPVTLSCSQTLNHNVMYWYQQKSSQAPKLLFHYYDKDFNNEADTPDNFQSRRPNTSFCFLDIRSPGLGDTAMYLCATSTSTDTQYFGPGTRLTVL.

V usage is TRBV30 and J usage is TRBJ2-7; D unclear. V lost 7 bases and J 2 bases, leaving 15 bases between the germline ends. The CDR3 covers 13 residues. Germline CDR1 reads GTSNPN; CDR2 reads SVGIG (reference sequence). Written as DNA, the CDR3 is TGTGCCTCCGGGCGCCGGACCACCTACGAGCAGTACTTC. As protein: CASGRRTTYEQYF.

This chain links TRBV27 with TRBJ2-7, with TRBD2 matching over 10 bases. From germline, CDR1 is MNHEY and CDR2 SMNVEV (reference sequence). The CDR3 is 14 residues long. The ends lost 3 bases at V and 1 base at J; junction bases unmatched: 0. This CDR3 is CASSFSGGSYEQYF. CDR3 DNA sequence: TGTGCCAGCAGTTTTAGCGGGGGGTCCTACGAGCAGTACTTC.

The chain recombines TRBV20-1 with TRBJ1-1, with a weak D call TRBD1 (5 bases). The germline V gene encodes CDR1 DFQATT and CDR2 SNEGSKA (reference sequence). This CDR3 comprises 15 residues. V dropped 5 bases and J dropped 0 bases, with 16 bases sitting between them. The CDR3 DNA is TGCAGTGCTCCCGACCGGACAACAATGAACACTGAAGCTTTCTTT. Translation: CSAPDRTTMNTEAFF.

This clonotype showed up just a few times. The chain recombines TRBV12-3 or TRBV12-4 with TRBJ2-6; TRBD2 matches at 11 bases. V trimming: 2 bases; J trimming: 0 bases; junction bases outside the gene matches: 6. There are 19 residues in the CDR3. CDR3 nucleotides: TGTGCCAGCAGTTTAAGACTAGCGGGACTCCTCTCTGGGGCCAACGTCCTGACTTTC. As protein: CASSLRLAGLLSGANVLTF.

This clonotype has a handful of counts. The V call is TRBV3-1, the J call TRBJ2-6, with D unclear. The germline V gene has CDR1 LGHDT and CDR2 YNNKEL (reference sequence). Between the trimmed V and J ends, which lost 4 bases and 0 bases, there was a span of 10 bases. The length of the CDR3 is 16 residues. The chain's CDR3 is CASSPGRFSGANVLTF. CDR3 nucleotide sequence: TGTGCCAGCAGCCCAGGACGTTTCTCTGGGGCCAACGTCCTGACTTTC.

In this sample, this clonotype turned up a few times. The chain has TRBV4-3 and TRBJ2-7, with D maybe TRBD2 (6 bases). Germline V gene lookup returns CDR1 LGHNA and CDR2 YSLEER. The V gene lost 3 bases and the J gene lost 3 bases, with 15 bases spanning the gap. This CDR3 comprises 15 residues. The CDR3 spells CASSHLDGGGYEQYF. The DNA of the CDR3 is TGCGCCAGCAGCCACCTGGACGGGGGAGGCTACGAGCAGTACTTC.